The 25 T cell receptor beta chains reported below all come from one sample, sequenced in a study of T cell responses to AZD1222 COVID-19 vaccine. The table came from immunoSEQ multiplex PCR; TCRdb's copy has only in-frame clones and leaves some out. The repertoire holds 150,000 or so clones, approximately 90% seen once, with approximately 15% in the top ten. This specimen was peripheral blood, taken on day 0 of AZD1222 vaccination. These TCRs come from an adult in good health.

The V call is TRBV5-1, the J call TRBJ1-2; 11 nucleotides agree with TRBD1. V shed 4 bases and J 7 bases; nucleotides not matched to a gene: 21. This CDR3 spans 19 amino acids. Looked up from germline, CDR1 is SGHRS and CDR2 is YFSETQ. The CDR3 coding sequence is TGCGCCAGCAGCGCCGGATTCATTGCAGGGACAGGGGGACGGGTTGGCTACACCTTC. Its protein is CASSAGFIAGTGGRVGYTF.

This chain connects TRBV30 to TRBJ1-5; D call uncertain. There are 13 residues in the CDR3. The V gene's germline CDR1 is GTSNPN and CDR2 SVGIG (reference sequence). V was clipped by 0 bases and J by 3 bases, with 6 bases between them. CDR3 coding DNA: TGTGCCTGGAGTGTAACAGACAATCAGCCCCAGCATTTT. Translating gives CAWSVTDNQPQHF. Full variable domain (remainder filled in from reference TRBV30 and TRBJ1-5): SQTIHQWPATLVQPVGSPLSLECTVEGTSNPNLYWYRQAAGRGLQLLFYSVGIGQISSEVPQNLSASRPQDRQFILSSKKLLLSDSGFYLCAWSVTDNQPQHFGDGTRLSIL.

This chain uses TRBV6-5 with TRBJ1-3, with D hard to call. The CDR3 loop spans 14 amino acids. Germline V lookup: CDR1 MNHEY, CDR2 SVGAGI. V shed 3 bases and J shed 4 bases, with 10 bases lying between them. The CDR3 loop reads CASSYGSAGNTIYF. In DNA, the CDR3 is TGTGCCAGCAGTTATGGGTCGGCGGGAAACACCATATATTTT.

V gene TRBV5-4 combines with J gene TRBJ1-1, with D perhaps matching TRBD1 (5 bases). V was trimmed by 0 bases and J by 5 bases, leaving 11 bases between them. Germline CDR1 and CDR2: SGHNT and YYREEE (reference sequence). This CDR3 comprises 14 residues. This CDR3 reads CASSLGGGRTEAFF. The CDR3 DNA sequence: TGTGCCAGCAGCTTGGGGGGGGGACGGACTGAAGCTTTCTTT.

The rearrangement joins TRBV5-1 to TRBJ1-4; weak D call: TRBD1 (5 bases). The germline CDR1 and CDR2 sequences are SGHRS and YFSETQ. This CDR3 region has 15 residues. V was cut by 1 base and J by 1 base, with 8 bases left in between. The CDR3 protein is CASSLRGETNEKLFF. The CDR3 DNA sequence: TGCGCCAGCAGCTTGCGGGGGGAAACTAATGAAAAACTGTTTTTT.

The chain employs TRBV7-3 and TRBJ2-1; tentatively, D is TRBD2 (6 bases). Deletions cut 6 bases from V and 2 bases from J, with 14 bases between. The CDR3 totals 15 residues. CDR1 is SGHTA and CDR2 is FQGTGA in the germline V gene. The CDR3 loop is CASSAPGVPYNEQFF. CDR3 DNA sequence: TGTGCCAGCAGTGCCCCGGGGGTCCCCTACAATGAGCAGTTCTTC.

This chain uses TRBV19 with TRBJ1-1; D is unresolved. The germline V gene has CDR1 LNHDA and CDR2 SQIVND (reference sequence). V dropped 11 bases and J dropped 11 bases, with 18 bases sitting between them. The length of the CDR3 is 11 residues. CDR3 loop: CAVHTRPGAFF. As DNA, the CDR3 is TGTGCCGTCCATACGAGGCCCGGGGCTTTCTTT.

In its sample, this clone was seen once. The chain joins TRBV30 to TRBJ2-7; TRBD2 matches at 11 bases. Per the germline V gene, CDR1 is GTSNPN and CDR2 is SVGIG (reference sequence). V trimming: 4 bases; J trimming: 2 bases; junction bases outside the gene matches: 4. The CDR3 extends over 14 amino acids. CDR3 amino acids: CAWKTSGATYEQYF. The CDR3 nucleotides read TGTGCCTGGAAGACTAGCGGGGCTACCTACGAGCAGTACTTC.

The V call is TRBV14, the J call TRBJ1-1; possible D gene TRBD1, 5 bases. CDR1 and CDR2 from the germline V gene are SGHDN and FVKESK. With 6 bases removed from V and 2 bases from J, the gap between germline ends came to 13 bases. The CDR3 has 14 amino acids. The CDR3 here is CASSNRLINTEAFF. The DNA for the CDR3 is TGTGCCAGCAGTAACAGGCTAATCAACACTGAAGCTTTCTTT.

This clone was seen a few times. CDR3 protein: CASSNGQGAGQPQHF. CDR3 DNA: TGTGCCAGCAGCAACGGACAGGGGGCGGGTCAGCCCCAGCATTTT. The gene calls are TRBV5-5 and TRBJ1-5; 11 bases are shared with TRBD1. The germline gives CDR1 SGHKS, CDR2 YYEKEE (reference sequence). This CDR3 is built from 15 residues. Germline trimming cut 4 bases from V and 6 bases from J; bases unmatched to any gene: 6.

In its sample, this clone was seen once. This chain connects TRBV27 to TRBJ1-1, with D maybe TRBD1 (6 bases). Germline V gene sequence: CDR1 MNHEY, CDR2 SMNVEV (reference sequence). With 3 bases removed from V and 14 bases from J, the gap between germline ends came to 16 bases. The CDR3 totals 12 residues. The CDR3: CASSFLGAVWFF. The CDR3 nucleotides read TGTGCCAGCAGTTTCTTGGGGGCAGTGTGGTTCTTT.

The V gene is TRBV5-1, the J gene TRBJ1-1; D is undetermined. Germline lookup yields CDR1 SGHRS and CDR2 YFSETQ. The CDR3 covers 14 residues. Trimming pared 0 bases from V and 5 bases from J, leaving 11 bases between. For the CDR3, the DNA is TGCGCCAGCAGCTTGGAGGGCAGAACGACTGAAGCTTTCTTT. It is translated as CASSLEGRTTEAFF.

The rearrangement joins TRBV3-1 (or the pseudogene TRBV3-2) to TRBJ1-2; D gene ambiguous. CDR1 is LGHDT and CDR2 is YNNKEL in the germline V gene (reference sequence). The CDR3 is 13 amino acids. Between the trimmed V and J ends, which lost 4 bases and 6 bases, there was a span of 12 bases. The chain's CDR3 is CASSLSVMNGYTF. In DNA form, the CDR3 reads TGTGCCAGCAGCCTAAGTGTCATGAATGGCTACACCTTC.

The table lists this clone with a count of one. The genes are TRBV7-3 and TRBJ1-1, with unresolved D. The CDR3 covers 13 residues. Germline V gene data show CDR1 as SGHTA and CDR2 as FQGTGA. V was cut by 1 base and J by 1 base, with 4 bases left in between. The CDR3 DNA reads TGTGCCAGCAGCTTAAGGAAGAACACTGAAGCTTTCTTT. Translated, it gives CASSLRKNTEAFF. The full variable domain, in which reference TRBV7-3 and TRBJ1-1 provide the parts outside the CDR3, is GAGVSQTPSNKVTEKGKYVELRCDPISGHTALYWYRQSLGQGPEFLIYFQGTGAADDSGLPNDRFFAVRPEGSVSTLKIQRTERGDSAVYLCASSLRKNTEAFFGQGTRLTVV.

This clone was detected once. V gene TRBV21-1 combines with J gene TRBJ1-5; the DNA was not compared with TRBD1, the D call given in the table. TRBV21-1 is shown as a pseudogene. The CDR3 contains 18 residues. The CDR3 nucleotides read TGTGCCAGCAGCCCTCTCTCCCGGGACAGGGGATGTAATCAGCCCCAGCATTTT. Protein sequence: CASSPLSRDRGCNQPQHF.

The V gene is TRBV19, the J gene TRBJ1-1, with TRBD1 matching 10 bases. The CDR3 length is 15 residues. Germline loops: CDR1 LNHDA, CDR2 SQIVND (reference sequence). The V gene end was trimmed by 5 bases and the J gene end by 1 base; junction bases not matched to a gene: 4. The CDR3 here is CASSRQGAGNTEAFF. In DNA, the CDR3 is TGTGCCAGTAGTCGACAGGGGGCCGGGAACACTGAAGCTTTCTTT.

The CDR3 bases are TGCGCCAGCAGTCCCGGTAGACAGGCCTGGGAGTACGAGCAGTACTTC. As protein: CASSPGRQAWEYEQYF. V gene TRBV5-1 combines with J gene TRBJ2-7, with D possibly matching TRBD1 (6 bases). The germline V gene encodes CDR1 SGHRS and CDR2 YFSETQ. V lost 5 bases and J lost 4, with 22 bases in between. The length of the CDR3 is 16 residues.

V gene TRBV18 combines with J gene TRBJ2-2, with D hard to call. Trimming removed 2 bases at V and 6 bases at J, with 4 bases between. This CDR3 spans 12 amino acids. From germline, CDR1 is KGHSH and CDR2 LQKENI. The CDR3: CASSPRAGELFF. The CDR3 bases are TGTGCCAGCTCACCAAGGGCCGGGGAGCTGTTTTTT.

The V gene is TRBV12-3 or TRBV12-4, the J gene TRBJ2-5; TRBD2 matches at 7 bases. This CDR3 is built from 13 residues. Trimming took 5 bases from V and 4 from J; bases not matched to a gene: 4. In DNA form, the CDR3 reads TGTGCCAGCAGTCCCCAGCGGGGAGAGACCCAGTACTTC. It specifies CASSPQRGETQYF.

This clone was picked up one time. The V gene is TRBV7-2, the J gene TRBJ1-4; D is undetermined. The germline gives CDR1 SGHTA, CDR2 FQGNSA. The V end lost 4 bases, the J end lost 7 bases, and 16 bases lay between the germline ends. This CDR3 region has 15 residues. The CDR3 sequence is CASSSFGPQREKLFF. The DNA for the CDR3 is TGTGCCAGCAGCTCCTTCGGGCCCCAGCGTGAAAAACTGTTTTTT.

Turning to this clone: This same CDR3 is encoded by further DNA sequences in the sample. The chain links TRBV7-8 to TRBJ1-3; D uncertain. The CDR3 length is 12 residues. Germline V gene lookup returns CDR1 SGHVS and CDR2 FQNEAQ. Trimming pared 3 bases from V and 1 base from J, leaving 1 base between. Here the CDR3 reads CASSFSGNTIYF. The CDR3 DNA is TGTGCCAGCAGCTTTTCTGGAAACACCATATATTTT.

The chain employs TRBV12-3 or TRBV12-4 and TRBJ2-7, with TRBD2 matching 7 bases. This CDR3 has 13 residues. Unmatched junction bases numbered 5, after V lost 0 bases and J lost 9 bases. The CDR3 DNA follows: TGTGCCAGCAGTTTAGCGCAGGGAGGGCGGCAGTACTTC. This encodes CASSLAQGGRQYF.

The chain combines TRBV7-8 with TRBJ1-1; D might be TRBD1 (6 bases). The CDR3 runs to 14 residues. V was shortened by 5 bases and J by 4 bases, with 14 bases between the two germline ends. Germline values: CDR1 SGHVS, CDR2 FQNEAQ. The CDR3 nucleotides read TGTGCCAGCAGCCAACAGGGTGGGGGCACTGAAGCTTTCTTT. Residues: CASSQQGGGTEAFF.

The chain couples TRBV9 to TRBJ2-2, with D unclear. With 0 bases removed from V and 1 base from J, the gap between germline ends came to 7 bases. CDR1 and CDR2 from the germline V gene are SGDLS and YYNGEE. The CDR3 runs 15 residues. CDR3 DNA: TGTGCCAGCAGCGTAGTGCCCCTGAACACCGGGGAGCTGTTTTTT. Protein: CASSVVPLNTGELFF.

V usage is TRBV9 and J usage is TRBJ1-6; 7 nucleotides line up with TRBD1. Germline trimming cut 3 bases from V and 7 bases from J; bases unmatched to any gene: 10. CDR1 is SGDLS and CDR2 is YYNGEE in the germline V gene. CDR3 length: 16 amino acids. The CDR3 region is CASSAPTGTANSPLHF. DNA of the CDR3: TGTGCCAGCAGCGCCCCGACCGGGACAGCAAATTCACCCCTCCACTTT.